The sequence of this T cell receptor beta chain was determined in a study of beta chain features in type 1 diabetes. V lost 8 bases and J lost 7; bases outside the gene matches: 17. The CDR3 spans 16 residues. From germline, CDR1 is LNHDA and CDR2 SQIVND (reference sequence). Expressed TCRB transcripts were sequenced because the isolated RNA had all been reverse transcribed beforehand. The repertoire was sequenced with immunoSEQ multiplex PCR; TCRdb's copy has only in-frame clones and lacks some. The table has approximately 44,000 clones, over 50% seen once. Notes on this clone: Its antigen is unknown.

Naive, central memory, regulatory and stem cell-like memory cells within the CD4+ compartment were sorted using CD45RO/CCR7/CD25/CD127/CD95/CD27. All of the sorted populations showed purity greater than 98%. Study-wide points: When cDNA is sequenced, cells with high TCR expression could be over-represented.

The source of this sequence is a woman aged 18-30 years in good health. This rearrangement joins TRBV19 to TRBJ2-1, with TRBD1 identical over 7 bases. Material for sequencing was Tregs from blood. As DNA, the CDR3 is TGTGCCAGTCGGATAGGGGGCGAGAGAGGTACGAATGAGCAGTTCTTC. It yields the protein CASRIGGERGTNEQFF.